The 5 T cell receptor beta chains below were found in one sample sequenced in a study of T cells in Graves' hyperthyroidism and ophthalmopathy. TCR beta CDR3 sequences were amplified from RNA transcripts. Primed by the HTBI set, a first-round RT-PCR was run on the TCR CDR3. TCRdb used MiXCR to reprocess the multiplex PCR reads, holding one entry per CDR3 protein. The profile shows roughly 240,000 distinct CDR3 sequences, approximately 16% of them singletons. Specimen: blood. All receptors come from a woman under 30 with Graves' ophthalmopathy.

In this sample, this clonotype turned up many times. The V and J genes are TRBV27 and TRBJ2-1; D may be TRBD1 (6 bases). This CDR3 region has 15 residues. Germline V gives CDR1 MNHEY, CDR2 SMNVEV (reference sequence). V was clipped by 2 bases and J by 6 bases, with 14 bases between them. DNA of the CDR3: TGTGCCAGCAGTTTAGACAGGCCCTTTTTCAATGAGCAGTTCTTC. Its translation: CASSLDRPFFNEQFF.

This clonotype was seen repeatedly, ten times or more. The chain couples TRBV12-3 or TRBV12-4 to TRBJ1-3; TRBD1 is a possible D gene (6 bases). The V gene lost 5 bases and the J gene lost 4 bases, with 18 bases spanning the gap. The CDR3 extends over 16 amino acids. The CDR3 protein is CASSAYGQKEGNTIYF. CDR3 nucleotide sequence: TGTGCCAGCAGTGCCTACGGACAGAAGGAGGGAAACACCATATATTTT.

The rearrangement uses TRBV28 and TRBJ2-7, with D tentatively TRBD1 or TRBD2 (6 bases each). The CDR3 contains 14 residues. Between the trimmed V and J ends, which lost 6 bases and 6 bases, there was a span of 18 bases. Germline V gene lookup returns CDR1 MDHEN and CDR2 SYDVKM. In nucleotides, the CDR3 is TGTGCCAGCAGGCTTTCGGGGGCGCAAGGCGAGCAGTACTTC. As protein: CASRLSGAQGEQYF.

This clonotype occurred many times. The CDR3 region is CASSSEVTGEQFF. The CDR3 DNA reads as TGTGCCAGCAGCTCGGAGGTAACGGGTGAGCAGTTCTTC. The chain joins TRBV7-9 to TRBJ2-1, with a weak D call TRBD2 (5 bases). CDR1 is SEHNR and CDR2 is FQNEAQ in the germline V gene (reference sequence). The ends were cut back, 4 bases at V and 9 bases at J, with 13 bases in the middle. The CDR3 is 13 residues long.

Many counts were recorded for this clonotype. V usage is TRBV5-1 and J usage is TRBJ2-7; weak D call: TRBD1 (6 bases). Per the germline V gene, CDR1 is SGHRS and CDR2 is YFSETQ. The CDR3 covers 14 residues. V lost 4 bases to trimming and J lost 1 base, with 12 bases between them. CDR3 nucleotide sequence: TGCGCCAGCAGCAGAACAGGGTCGTCCTACGAGCAGTACTTC. Translating it yields CASSRTGSSYEQYF.